A single sample gave rise to the 20 T cell receptor beta chains below, sequenced in a study of blood T cell repertoires in COVID-19. This table comes from immunoSEQ multiplex PCR, and its TCRdb copy is limited to in-frame clones, with some not included. The sample consists of fewer than 450,000 clones, about 90% of them appearing once. The material sequenced was peripheral blood. These TCRs come from a woman aged 18 to 35 who had recovered from COVID-19.

A note on this clone: Other DNA sequences in the sample encode the same CDR3. The chain employs TRBV7-2 and TRBJ2-5; D gene uncertain. V dropped 1 base and J dropped 1 base, with 10 bases sitting between them. This CDR3 spans 15 amino acids. Germline CDR1 reads SGHTA; CDR2 reads FQGNSA. CDR3 protein: CASSLGSSLQETQYF. The CDR3 DNA follows: TGTGCCAGCAGCTTAGGCAGTAGCCTCCAAGAGACCCAGTACTTC.

V gene TRBV5-6 combines with J gene TRBJ2-2, with 7 bases fitting TRBD1. The junction had 5 bases not matched to a gene; V was cut back by 0 bases and J by 0 bases. CDR3 size: 17 residues. CDR1 is SGHDT, CDR2 YYEEEE, per germline. The CDR3 is CASSLGQGTPNTGELFF. DNA for the CDR3: TGTGCCAGCAGCTTGGGACAGGGTACCCCGAACACCGGGGAGCTGTTTTTT.

This sequence joins TRBV19 and TRBJ1-4; 11 bases align to TRBD1. The CDR3 is made up of 16 amino acids. V lost 6 bases to trimming and J lost 1 base; unmatched junction nucleotides: 4. CDR1 and CDR2 (germline): LNHDA, SQIVND (reference sequence). The CDR3 DNA sequence: TGTGCCAGTAGGAGGGGACAGGGGGTAACTAATGAAAAACTGTTTTTT. Translated: CASRRGQGVTNEKLFF. Together with reference TRBV19 and TRBJ1-4, the CDR3 gives the full variable domain: DGGITQSPKYLFRKEGQNVTLSCEQNLNHDAMYWYRQDPGQGLRLIYYSQIVNDFQKGDIAEGYSVSREKKESFPLTVTSAQKNPTAFYLCASRRGQGVTNEKLFFGSGTQLSVL.

The chain couples TRBV4-3 to TRBJ1-4; D remains unclear. V lost 0 bases and J 5 bases, leaving 13 bases between the germline ends. Germline CDR1 is LGHNA and CDR2 is YSLEER. This CDR3 contains 16 residues. The CDR3 is CASSQDRRPRNEKLFF. The CDR3 DNA reads as TGCGCCAGCAGCCAAGATCGGCGGCCGCGCAATGAAAAACTGTTTTTT.

The CDR3: CASSLGQSYTF. DNA for the CDR3: TGTGCCAGCAGCTTGGGACAGAGCTACACCTTC. The chain carries TRBV7-9 and TRBJ1-2; the match to TRBD1 covers 7 bases. After removal of 3 bases from V and 9 bases from J, the junction contained 1 base not matched to a gene. Germline CDR1 reads SEHNR; CDR2 reads FQNEAQ (reference sequence). CDR3 length equals 11 residues.

The chain uses TRBV5-1 and TRBJ1-2; D unclear. V gave up 0 bases and J gave up 7 bases, with 19 bases separating them. The CDR3 is made up of 16 amino acids. Per germline, CDR1 SGHRS and CDR2 YFSETQ. The CDR3 sequence: CASSLATKQALVGYTF. The CDR3 DNA follows: TGCGCCAGCAGCTTGGCCACTAAACAAGCCCTCGTTGGCTACACCTTC.

The chain has TRBV11-3 and TRBJ2-3; maybe TRBD2 (5 bases). V was pared by 5 bases and J by 2 bases, with 29 bases between. CDR3 length: 20 amino acids. The germline V gene has CDR1 SGHNT and CDR2 YENEEA. This CDR3 reads CASSRYNPEESGRDTDTQYF. DNA of the CDR3: TGTGCCAGCAGCCGCTACAACCCCGAAGAGTCGGGAAGAGACACAGATACGCAGTATTTT.

The chain links TRBV5-4 to TRBJ2-3, with 8 bases that match TRBD2. Germline V lookup: CDR1 SGHNT, CDR2 YYREEE (reference sequence). The CDR3 runs 16 residues. J lost 4 bases, V lost 1 base, and 8 bases had no gene match. In DNA, the CDR3 is TGTGCCAGCAGCTTGAAAAGGCGGGGGGAGGCAGATACGCAGTATTTT. Translation: CASSLKRRGEADTQYF. The entire variable domain, with the rest obtained from reference TRBV5-4 and TRBJ2-3, is as follows: ETGVTQSPTHLIKTRGQQVTLRCSSQSGHNTVSWYQQALGQGPQFIFQYYREEENGRGNFPPRFSGLQFPNYSSELNVNALELDDSALYLCASSLKRRGEADTQYFGPGTRLTVL.

This chain links TRBV29-1 with TRBJ1-5; TRBD1 agrees at 7 bases. V was clipped by 4 bases and J by 6 bases; unmatched bases: 6. The CDR3 extends over 13 amino acids. Germline V gives CDR1 SQVTM, CDR2 ANQGSEA. CDR3 in DNA: TGCAGCGTTGGCAGGGGGTACGGTCAGCCCCAGCATTTT. This codes for CSVGRGYGQPQHF.

The chain carries TRBV7-9 and TRBJ1-2; 7 positions agree with TRBD1. This CDR3 is built from 15 residues. V shed 2 bases and J 2 bases; nucleotides not matched to a gene: 5. From germline, CDR1 is SEHNR and CDR2 FQNEAQ (reference sequence). CDR3: CASSLLAGGNYGYTF. The CDR3, as DNA: TGTGCCAGCAGCTTACTCGCAGGGGGAAACTATGGCTACACCTTC.

V is TRBV15 and J is TRBJ2-1; 9 bases agree with TRBD2. V was clipped by 0 bases and J by 4 bases; unmatched bases: 4. The CDR3 extends over 16 amino acids. CDR1 is LNHNV, CDR2 YYDKDF, per germline (reference sequence). The CDR3 nucleotides read TGTGCCACCAGCAGAGATTTAGCGGGAGTTTACAATGAGCAGTTCTTC. It encodes CATSRDLAGVYNEQFF.

The gene calls are TRBV10-1 and TRBJ2-1; 12 nucleotides agree with TRBD2. V trimming: 4 bases; J trimming: 3 bases; junction bases outside the gene matches: 1. The CDR3 is made up of 15 amino acids. From germline, CDR1 is WNHNN and CDR2 SYGVQD (reference sequence). The CDR3 loop is CASSAGLAGYNEQFF. CDR3 in DNA: TGCGCCAGCAGTGCGGGACTAGCGGGCTACAATGAGCAGTTCTTC.

This chain links TRBV9 with TRBJ2-3; the D is unclear. The CDR3 has 12 amino acids. V was cut by 2 bases and J by 3 bases, with 4 bases left in between. Germline CDR1 SGDLS, CDR2 YYNGEE. CDR3 amino acids: CASSVSTDTQYF. CDR3 nucleotide sequence: TGTGCCAGCAGCGTCTCGACAGATACGCAGTATTTT.

The chain carries TRBV5-1 and TRBJ1-2; 7 bases agree with TRBD1. The CDR3 has 14 residues. Germline-derived CDR1 and CDR2 are SGHRS and YFSETQ. The V gene end was trimmed by 5 bases and the J gene end by 7 bases; junction bases not matched to a gene: 11. CDR3 region: CASRPDRVVSGYTF. CDR3 nucleotide sequence: TGCGCCAGCAGACCCGACAGGGTGGTGAGTGGCTACACCTTC.

This sequence joins TRBV10-3 and TRBJ2-3; TRBD2 agrees at 9 bases. Germline loops: CDR1 ENHRY, CDR2 SYGVKD. J lost 4 bases, V lost 4 bases, and 3 bases had no gene match. The CDR3 contains 14 residues. In DNA, the CDR3 is TGTGCCATCAGTGTCCAGCGGGAGGCAGATACGCAGTATTTT. Amino acid sequence: CAISVQREADTQYF.

The sample holds a few counts of this clone. The chain carries TRBV2 and TRBJ1-2, with D possibly matching TRBD1 (5 bases). The V gene's germline CDR1 is SNHLY and CDR2 FYNNEI. V dropped 1 base and J dropped 3 bases, with 15 bases sitting between them. This CDR3 region has 16 residues. In DNA form, the CDR3 reads TGTGCCAGCAGTGAAGTGGGGAGGGGCGACCACTATGGCTACACCTTC. As protein: CASSEVGRGDHYGYTF.

V and J are TRBV7-6 and TRBJ1-2; D ambiguous. V lost 4 bases to trimming and J lost 8 bases, with 17 bases between them. CDR3 length: 14 residues. Germline CDR1 reads SGHVS; CDR2 reads FNYEAQ. CDR3 in amino acids: CASSSTSAGVGYTF. The CDR3 nucleotides read TGTGCCAGCAGCTCCACCTCCGCCGGGGTCGGCTACACCTTC.

The chain uses TRBV7-2 and TRBJ2-6; 10 bases match TRBD2. The CDR3 has 16 amino acids. Germline CDR1 is SGHTA and CDR2 is FQGNSA. The V segment lost 5 bases and the J segment 7 bases; nucleotides outside the gene matches: 8. In DNA, the CDR3 is TGTGCCAGCAGCGTGGCTAGCGGGAGAACAGCCAACGTCCTGACTTTC. This encodes CASSVASGRTANVLTF.

The genes are TRBV7-9 and TRBJ2-4, with D perhaps TRBD2 (6 bases). This CDR3 is 16 amino acids long. The ends were cut back, 1 base at V and 1 base at J, with 11 bases in the middle. Germline CDR1 reads SEHNR; CDR2 reads FQNEAQ (reference sequence). The CDR3 nucleotides are TGTGCCAGCAGCTTAGGTGCGGGACTCGCCAAAAACATTCAGTACTTC. The encoded protein is CASSLGAGLAKNIQYF.

This chain uses TRBV10-3 with TRBJ1-1, with a tentative D call TRBD1 (5 bases). The CDR3 is 13 residues long. Trimming took 3 bases from V and 7 from J, leaving 12 bases between them. Germline V gene data show CDR1 as ENHRY and CDR2 as SYGVKD. For the CDR3, the DNA is TGTGCCATCAGTGATATGAGGCAGGGTGAAGCTTTCTTT. Protein product: CAISDMRQGEAFF.